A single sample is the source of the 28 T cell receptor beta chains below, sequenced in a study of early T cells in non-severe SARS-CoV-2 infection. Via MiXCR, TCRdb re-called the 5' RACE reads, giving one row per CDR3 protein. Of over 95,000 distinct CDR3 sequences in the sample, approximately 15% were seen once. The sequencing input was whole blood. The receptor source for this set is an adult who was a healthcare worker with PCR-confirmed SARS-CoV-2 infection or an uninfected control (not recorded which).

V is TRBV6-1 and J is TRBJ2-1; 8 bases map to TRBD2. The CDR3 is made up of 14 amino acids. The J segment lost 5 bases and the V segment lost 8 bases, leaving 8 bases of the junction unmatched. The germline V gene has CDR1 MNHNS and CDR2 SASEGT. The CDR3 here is CASSNLAGNNEQFF. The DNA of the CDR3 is TGTGCCAGCTCGAATTTAGCGGGAAACAATGAGCAGTTCTTC.

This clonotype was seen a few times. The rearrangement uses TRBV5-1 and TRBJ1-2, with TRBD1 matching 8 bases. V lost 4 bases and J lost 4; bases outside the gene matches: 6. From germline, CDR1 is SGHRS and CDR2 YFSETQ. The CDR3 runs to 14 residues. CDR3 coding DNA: TGCGCCAGCAGCCCCGACACAGGGGGCTATGGCTACACCTTC. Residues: CASSPDTGGYGYTF.

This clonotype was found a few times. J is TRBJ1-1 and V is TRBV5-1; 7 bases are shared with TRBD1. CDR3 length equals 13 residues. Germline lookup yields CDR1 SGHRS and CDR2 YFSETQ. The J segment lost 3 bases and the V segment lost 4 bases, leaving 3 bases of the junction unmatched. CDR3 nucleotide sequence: TGCGCCAGCAGCGTGGGACAGCACACTGAAGCTTTCTTT. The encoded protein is CASSVGQHTEAFF.

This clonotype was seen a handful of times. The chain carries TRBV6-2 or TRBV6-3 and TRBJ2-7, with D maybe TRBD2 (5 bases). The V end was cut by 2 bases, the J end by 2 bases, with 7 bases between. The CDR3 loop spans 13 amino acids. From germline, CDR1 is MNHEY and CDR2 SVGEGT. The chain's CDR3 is CASSYGGPYEQYF. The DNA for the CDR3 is TGTGCCAGCAGTTACGGAGGTCCCTACGAGCAGTACTTC.

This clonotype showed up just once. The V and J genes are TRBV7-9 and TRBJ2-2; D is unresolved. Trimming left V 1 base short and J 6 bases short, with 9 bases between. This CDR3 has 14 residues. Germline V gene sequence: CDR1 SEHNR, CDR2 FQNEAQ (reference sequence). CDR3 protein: CASSLGHTAGELFF. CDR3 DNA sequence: TGTGCCAGCAGCTTAGGACATACCGCCGGGGAGCTGTTTTTT.

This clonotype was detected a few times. The CDR3 here is CASRSGGARHYEQYF. In DNA, the CDR3 is TGTGCCAGCAGAAGCGGGGGCGCGAGGCACTACGAGCAGTACTTC. The rearrangement uses TRBV6-2 or TRBV6-3 and TRBJ2-7; 8 bases match TRBD2. After removal of 6 bases from V and 3 bases from J, the junction contained 10 bases not matched to a gene. The V gene's germline CDR1 is MNHEY and CDR2 SVGEGT. The CDR3 sequence is 15 residues long.

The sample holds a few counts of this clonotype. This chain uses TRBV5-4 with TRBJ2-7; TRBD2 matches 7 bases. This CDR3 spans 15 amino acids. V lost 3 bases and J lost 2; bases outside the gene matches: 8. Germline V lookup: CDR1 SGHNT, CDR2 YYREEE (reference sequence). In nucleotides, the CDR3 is TGTGCCAGCAGCTCGATTGTGGGAGGGCCCTACGAGCAGTACTTC. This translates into CASSSIVGGPYEQYF.

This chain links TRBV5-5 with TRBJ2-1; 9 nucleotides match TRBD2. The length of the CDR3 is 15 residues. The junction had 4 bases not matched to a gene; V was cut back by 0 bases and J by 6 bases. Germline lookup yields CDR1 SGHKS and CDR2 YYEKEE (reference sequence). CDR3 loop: CASSLAPGLANEQFF. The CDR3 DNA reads TGTGCCAGCAGCTTGGCCCCGGGACTAGCCAATGAGCAGTTCTTC.

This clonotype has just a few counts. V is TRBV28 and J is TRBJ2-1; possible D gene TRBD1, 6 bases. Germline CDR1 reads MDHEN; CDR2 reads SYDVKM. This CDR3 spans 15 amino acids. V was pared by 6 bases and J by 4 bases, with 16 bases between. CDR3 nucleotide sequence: TGTGCCAGCAGCCACGGACAGCTTATGTACAATGAGCAGTTCTTC. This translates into CASSHGQLMYNEQFF.

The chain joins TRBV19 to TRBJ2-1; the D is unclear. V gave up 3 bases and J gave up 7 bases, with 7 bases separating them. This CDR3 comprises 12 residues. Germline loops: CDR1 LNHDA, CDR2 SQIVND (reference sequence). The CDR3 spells CASSILGNEQFF. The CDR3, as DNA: TGTGCCAGTAGTATCCTAGGGAATGAGCAGTTCTTC.

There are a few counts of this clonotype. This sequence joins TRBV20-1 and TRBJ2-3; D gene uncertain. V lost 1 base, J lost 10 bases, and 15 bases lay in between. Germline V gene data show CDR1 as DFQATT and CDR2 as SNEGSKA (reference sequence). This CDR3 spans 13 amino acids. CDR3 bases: TGCAGTGCTAGAGGCGACTCACGCTACGCGCAGTATTTT. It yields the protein CSARGDSRYAQYF.

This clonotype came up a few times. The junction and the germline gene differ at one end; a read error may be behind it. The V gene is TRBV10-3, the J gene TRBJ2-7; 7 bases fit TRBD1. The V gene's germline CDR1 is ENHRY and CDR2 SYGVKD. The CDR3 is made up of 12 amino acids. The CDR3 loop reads CAISVTTGEFDF. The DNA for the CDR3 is TGTGCCATCAGTGTTACTACAGGGGAGTTTGACTTC.

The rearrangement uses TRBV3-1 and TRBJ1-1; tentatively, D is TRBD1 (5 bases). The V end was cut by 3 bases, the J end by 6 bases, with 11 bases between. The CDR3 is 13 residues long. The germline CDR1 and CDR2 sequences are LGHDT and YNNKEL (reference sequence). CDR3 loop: CASSQRGSAEAFF. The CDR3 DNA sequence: TGTGCCAGCAGCCAGAGGGGTAGCGCTGAAGCTTTCTTT.

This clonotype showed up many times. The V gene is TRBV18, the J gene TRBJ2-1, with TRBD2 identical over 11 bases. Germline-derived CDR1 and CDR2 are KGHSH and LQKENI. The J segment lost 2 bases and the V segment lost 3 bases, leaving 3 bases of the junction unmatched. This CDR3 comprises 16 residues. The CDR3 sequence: CASSPGLAGPYNEQFF. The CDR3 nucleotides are TGTGCCAGCTCACCCGGACTAGCGGGCCCCTACAATGAGCAGTTCTTC. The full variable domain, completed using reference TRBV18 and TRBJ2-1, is NAGVMQNPRHLVRRRGQEARLRCSPMKGHSHVYWYRQLPEEGLKFMVYLQKENIIDESGMPKERFSAEFPKEGPSILRIQQVVRGDSAAYFCASSPGLAGPYNEQFFGPGTRLTVL.

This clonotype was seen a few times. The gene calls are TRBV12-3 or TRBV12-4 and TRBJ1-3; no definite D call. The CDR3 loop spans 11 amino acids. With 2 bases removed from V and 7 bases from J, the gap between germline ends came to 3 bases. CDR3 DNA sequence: TGTGCCAGCAGTTTAATGAACACCATATATTTT. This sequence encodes CASSLMNTIYF.

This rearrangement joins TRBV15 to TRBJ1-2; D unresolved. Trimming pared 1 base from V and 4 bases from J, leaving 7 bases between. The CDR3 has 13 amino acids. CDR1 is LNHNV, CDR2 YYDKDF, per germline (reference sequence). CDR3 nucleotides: TGTGCCACCAGCAGAGCGGAGGGCTATGGCTACACCTTC. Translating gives CATSRAEGYGYTF.

The CDR3 protein is CSVEDYGTRRTQYF. DNA of the CDR3: TGCAGCGTTGAAGATTACGGGACTAGGAGGACCCAGTACTTC. The genes are TRBV29-1 and TRBJ2-5, with 8 bases aligning to TRBD2. Germline values: CDR1 SQVTM, CDR2 ANQGSEA. The J segment lost 7 bases and the V segment lost 0 bases, leaving 7 bases of the junction unmatched. The CDR3 is 14 amino acids.

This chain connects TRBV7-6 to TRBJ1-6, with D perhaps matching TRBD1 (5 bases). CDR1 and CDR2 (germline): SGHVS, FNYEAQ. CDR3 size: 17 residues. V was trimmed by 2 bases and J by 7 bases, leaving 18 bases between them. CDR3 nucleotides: TGTGCCAGCAGCTTATTCCCCCCGACAGAAAAAAATTCACCCCTCCACTTT. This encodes CASSLFPPTEKNSPLHF.

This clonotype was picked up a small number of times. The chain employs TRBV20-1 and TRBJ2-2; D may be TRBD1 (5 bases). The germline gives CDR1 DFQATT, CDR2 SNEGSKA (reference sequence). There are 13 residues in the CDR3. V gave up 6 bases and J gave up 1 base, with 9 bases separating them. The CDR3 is CSAETGNTGELFF. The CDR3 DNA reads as TGCAGTGCAGAAACAGGGAACACCGGGGAGCTGTTTTTT.

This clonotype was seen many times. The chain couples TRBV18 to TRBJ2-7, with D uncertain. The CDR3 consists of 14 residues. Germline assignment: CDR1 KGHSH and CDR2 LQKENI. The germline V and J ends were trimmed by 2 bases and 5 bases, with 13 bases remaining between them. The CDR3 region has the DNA TGTGCCAGCTCACCATCCGGGCAGAGCCACGAGCAGTACTTC. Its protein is CASSPSGQSHEQYF.

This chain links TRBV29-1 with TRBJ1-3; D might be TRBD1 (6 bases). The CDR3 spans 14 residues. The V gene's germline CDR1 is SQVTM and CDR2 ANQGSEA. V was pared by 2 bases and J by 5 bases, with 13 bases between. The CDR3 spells CSVEQQGRRNTIYF. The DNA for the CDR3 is TGCAGCGTTGAACAACAGGGTAGGCGAAACACCATATATTTT.

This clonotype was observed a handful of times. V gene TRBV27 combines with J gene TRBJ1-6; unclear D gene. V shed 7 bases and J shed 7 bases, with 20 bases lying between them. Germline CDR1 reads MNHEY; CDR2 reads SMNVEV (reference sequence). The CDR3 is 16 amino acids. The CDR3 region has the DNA TGTGCCAGCATCCCTAGGCCCCGGGTATGGAATTCACCCCTCCACTTT. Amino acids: CASIPRPRVWNSPLHF.

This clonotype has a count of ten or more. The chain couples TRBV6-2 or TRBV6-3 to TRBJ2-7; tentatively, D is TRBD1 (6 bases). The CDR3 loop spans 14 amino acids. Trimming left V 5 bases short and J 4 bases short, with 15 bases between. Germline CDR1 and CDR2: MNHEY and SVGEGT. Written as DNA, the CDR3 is TGTGCCAGCAGTCTTCAGGGGAGTGAATACGAGCAGTACTTC. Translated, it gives CASSLQGSEYEQYF.

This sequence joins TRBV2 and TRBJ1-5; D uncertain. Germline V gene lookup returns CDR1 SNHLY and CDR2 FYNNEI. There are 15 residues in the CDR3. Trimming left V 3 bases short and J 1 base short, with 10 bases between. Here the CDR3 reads CASSEGETSNQPQHF. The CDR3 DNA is TGTGCCAGCAGTGAGGGAGAGACGAGCAATCAGCCCCAGCATTTT.

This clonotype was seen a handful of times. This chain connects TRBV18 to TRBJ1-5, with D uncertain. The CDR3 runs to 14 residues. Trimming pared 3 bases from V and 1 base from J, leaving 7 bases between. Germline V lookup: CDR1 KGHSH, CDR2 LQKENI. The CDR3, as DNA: TGTGCCAGCTCACCCGGGATAAGCAATCAGCCCCAGCATTTT. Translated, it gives CASSPGISNQPQHF.

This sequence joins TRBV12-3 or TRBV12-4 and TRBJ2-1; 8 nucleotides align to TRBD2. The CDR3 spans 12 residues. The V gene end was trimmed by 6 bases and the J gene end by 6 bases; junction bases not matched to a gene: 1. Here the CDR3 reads CASRLAVNEQFF. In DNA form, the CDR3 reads TGTGCCAGCAGACTAGCGGTCAATGAGCAGTTCTTC.

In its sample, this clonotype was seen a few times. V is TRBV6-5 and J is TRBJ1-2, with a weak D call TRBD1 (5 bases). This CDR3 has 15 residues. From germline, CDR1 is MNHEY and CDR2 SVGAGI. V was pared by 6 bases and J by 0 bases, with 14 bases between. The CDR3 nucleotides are TGTGCCAGCAGGGGGATGGGGGAGACTAACTATGGCTACACCTTC. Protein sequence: CASRGMGETNYGYTF.

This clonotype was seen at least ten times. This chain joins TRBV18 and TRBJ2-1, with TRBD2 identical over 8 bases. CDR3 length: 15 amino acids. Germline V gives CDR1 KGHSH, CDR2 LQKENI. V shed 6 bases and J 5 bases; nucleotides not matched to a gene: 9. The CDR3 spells CASSQVLAVNNEQFF. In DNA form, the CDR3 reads TGTGCCAGCTCCCAGGTACTAGCGGTGAACAATGAGCAGTTCTTC.